The clone carrying this TCR beta chain was detected many times. Antigen unknown. This record comes from a study of T-cell reconstitution after alpha-beta-depleted transplantation in children. TCRbeta library construction was performed incorporating unique molecular identifiers. MiXCR, applied by TCRdb to the PCR reads, yields one record per CDR3 protein. The data contain 25,000 to 35,000 distinct CDR3 sequences, approximately 7% of them seen just once; the ten biggest clones take up more than 25%. General study points: When one year had passed after transplant, most T-cell counts and diversity came from newly produced T cells. Elevated TCRbeta diversity at day 60 was traced, in some patients, to surviving recipient T cells and thymic progenitors. Two months or so post-transplant, alpha-beta T cells reportedly derived from several hundred expanded graft clones.

The V segment lost 10 bases and the J segment 3 bases; nucleotides outside the gene matches: 9. Germline values: CDR1 MNHNS, CDR2 SASEGT. This CDR3 is 16 amino acids long. The clonotype was recovered from a child under two years old who had a stem cell transplant for acute myeloid leukemia, so the T cells may come from the graft donor. The rearrangement uses TRBV6-1 and TRBJ2-7, with 16 nucleotides matching TRBD2. This sample comprised peripheral blood, obtained 60 days after TCRalphabeta/CD19-depleted stem cell transplant. CDR3 in DNA: TGTGCCACTGTGGGGACTAGCGGGAGGGCCATCTACGAGCAGTACTTC. Translating gives CATVGTSGRAIYEQYF.